Shown below are 18 T cell receptor beta chains from a single sample sequenced in a study of blood T cells in healthy people across ages. A sample-barcoded 5' primer and a J-beta primer mix were used in a second PCR of roughly 7 to 12 cycles. TCRdb reanalysed the 5' RACE reads using MiXCR and keeps one entry per CDR3 protein. The repertoire holds under 850,000 distinct CDR3 sequences, with about 36% as singletons. The specimen was blood. The receptors stem from a man aged 18 to 30 in good health.

The chain combines TRBV2 with TRBJ2-1; possibly TRBD1 or TRBD2 for D (6 bases each). From germline, CDR1 is SNHLY and CDR2 FYNNEI. With 2 bases removed from V and 1 base from J, the gap between germline ends came to 12 bases. This CDR3 is built from 16 residues. CDR3 coding DNA: TGTGCCAGCAGTGAATCACAGGGAGGATCCTACAATGAGCAGTTCTTC. Translated: CASSESQGGSYNEQFF.

The V gene is TRBV2, the J gene TRBJ1-1; D is unclear. The CDR3 spans 13 residues. The V end lost 3 bases, the J end lost 1 base, and 6 bases lay between the germline ends. CDR1 is SNHLY and CDR2 is FYNNEI in the germline V gene. DNA for the CDR3: TGTGCCAGCAGTGACAGGTGGAACACTGAAGCTTTCTTT. It codes for CASSDRWNTEAFF.

This clonotype has just a few counts. The chain links TRBV7-3 to TRBJ1-4, with no clear D. There are 15 residues in the CDR3. The germline V gene encodes CDR1 SGHTA and CDR2 FQGTGA. V lost 0 bases and J 5 bases, leaving 10 bases between the germline ends. The DNA for the CDR3 is TGTGCCAGCAGCTTAACAGGGAATGAGAATGAAAAACTGTTTTTT. It translates to CASSLTGNENEKLFF.

This chain uses TRBV20-1 with TRBJ2-1; possibly TRBD1 or TRBD2 for D (5 bases each). TRBJ2-7 matches the DNA end more closely, so the J call is doubtful. CDR3 length equals 15 residues. Germline V gives CDR1 DFQATT, CDR2 SNEGSKA (reference sequence). DNA of the CDR3: TGCAGTCCGGTGGTGGGGGATTCCTCCTACAATGAGCAGTACTTC. Translated, it gives CSPVVGDSSYNEQYF.

The chain couples TRBV9 to TRBJ1-1; D possibly corresponds to TRBD1 (6 bases). Trimming pared 2 bases from V and 6 bases from J, leaving 11 bases between. CDR1 is SGDLS, CDR2 YYNGEE, per germline. There are 13 residues in the CDR3. The CDR3 DNA is TGTGCCAGCAGCGTGGGACACGCTCCTGAAGCTTTCTTT. It yields the protein CASSVGHAPEAFF. The full variable domain, in which reference TRBV9 and TRBJ1-1 provide the parts outside the CDR3, is DSGVTQTPKHLITATGQRVTLRCSPRSGDLSVYWYQQSLDQGLQFLIQYYNGEERAKGNILERFSAQQFPDLHSELNLSSLELGDSALYFCASSVGHAPEAFFGQGTRLTVV.

The chain's CDR3 is CASSPQPGGGQPQHF. The CDR3 DNA follows: TGTGCCAGCAGCCCGCAACCTGGAGGAGGTCAGCCCCAGCATTTT. V usage is TRBV9 and J usage is TRBJ1-5; D remains ambiguous. This CDR3 region has 15 residues. Trimming took off 4 bases at V and 6 bases at J, with 17 bases between the two ends. CDR1 SGDLS and CDR2 YYNGEE come from the germline V gene.

The rearrangement links TRBV11-1 to TRBJ2-7, with D possibly being TRBD1 (5 bases). Trimming left V 1 base short and J 0 bases short, with 10 bases between. This CDR3 is built from 15 residues. Germline V lookup: CDR1 SGHAT, CDR2 FQDESV (reference sequence). The CDR3 DNA reads TGTGCCAGCAGCTTAGGACAGTCGGACTCCTACGAGCAGTACTTC. Protein sequence: CASSLGQSDSYEQYF.

The chain couples TRBV7-2 to TRBJ2-1; D perhaps matches TRBD2 (5 bases). Germline CDR1 and CDR2: SGHTA and FQGNSA. The CDR3 spans 15 residues. V was trimmed by 1 base and J by 4 bases, leaving 11 bases between them. The CDR3 DNA sequence: TGTGCCAGCAGCTTAGGGCACCGGGGATACAATGAGCAGTTCTTC. Encoded protein: CASSLGHRGYNEQFF.

The genes are TRBV24-1 and TRBJ2-3, with D possibly TRBD2 on 6 matching bases. The CDR3 contains 14 residues. From germline, CDR1 is KGHDR and CDR2 SFDVKD. Trimming stripped 5 bases from V and 3 bases from J, with 11 bases between. The CDR3: CATSVRGWTDTQYF. The CDR3 DNA is TGTGCCACCAGTGTCCGGGGGTGGACAGATACGCAGTATTTT.

The chain links TRBV5-5 to TRBJ1-5, with 8 bases aligning to TRBD1. The germline V gene encodes CDR1 SGHKS and CDR2 YYEKEE (reference sequence). The junction had 5 bases not matched to a gene; V was cut back by 7 bases and J by 2 bases. The length of the CDR3 is 14 residues. The CDR3 nucleotides read TGTGCCAGCGGTAGGGGACAGGGCAATCAGCCCCAGCATTTT. Translating gives CASGRGQGNQPQHF.

This clonotype was counted once. J is TRBJ2-1 and V is TRBV5-1, with D tentatively TRBD2 (6 bases). CDR1 and CDR2 (germline): SGHRS, YFSETQ. The CDR3 totals 12 residues. Trimming removed 5 bases at V and 9 bases at J, with 12 bases between. The CDR3 is CASRPGTVEQFF. DNA for the CDR3: TGCGCCAGCAGGCCAGGGACTGTTGAGCAGTTCTTC. Combining the CDR3 with reference TRBV5-1 and TRBJ2-1 gives the whole variable domain KAGVTQTPRYLIKTRGQQVTLSCSPISGHRSVSWYQQTPGQGLQFLFEYFSETQRNKGNFPGRFSGRQFSNSRSEMNVSTLELGDSALYLCASRPGTVEQFFGPGTRLTVL.

The chain combines TRBV6-6 with TRBJ1-4; 9 nucleotides agree with TRBD1. The V gene end was trimmed by 5 bases and the J gene end by 6 bases; junction bases not matched to a gene: 4. Germline V gene data show CDR1 as MNHNY and CDR2 as SVGAGI (reference sequence). This CDR3 has 14 residues. CDR3 residues: CASSTGGWDEKLFF. The DNA for the CDR3 is TGTGCCAGCAGTACAGGGGGCTGGGATGAAAAACTGTTTTTT.

This chain's CDR3 is CASSLASSDNEQFF. CDR3 DNA sequence: TGCGCCAGCAGCTTGGCTTCGTCGGACAATGAGCAGTTCTTC. J is TRBJ2-1 and V is TRBV5-1, with D uncertain. CDR3 size: 14 residues. Trimming pared 0 bases from V and 5 bases from J, leaving 9 bases between. CDR1 is SGHRS, CDR2 YFSETQ, per germline.

This clonotype was detected ten times or more. The gene calls are TRBV20-1 and TRBJ1-2, with 9 bases fitting TRBD1. V was pared by 6 bases and J by 4 bases, with 6 bases of the junction left unmatched. The CDR3 spans 13 residues. The V gene's germline CDR1 is DFQATT and CDR2 SNEGSKA (reference sequence). CDR3 coding DNA: TGCAGTGCAGAACAGGGGGCGGGCTATGGCTACACCTTC. This codes for CSAEQGAGYGYTF.

Notes on this clonotype: It may be a read error: a sequence one base away is much more abundant. The chain links TRBV12-3 or TRBV12-4 to TRBJ2-3; 8 bases fit TRBD1. The CDR3 has 15 amino acids. J was trimmed by 6 bases and V by 7 bases; bases with no gene match: 12. The CDR3 is CASIQGAMRSDTQYF. CDR3 DNA sequence: TGTGCCAGCATCCAGGGGGCCATGAGATCGGATACGCAGTATTTT.

This clonotype showed up just a few times. The gene calls are TRBV4-2 and TRBJ2-5, with D unclear. The CDR3 spans 14 residues. V gave up 0 bases and J gave up 2 bases, with 7 bases separating them. CDR1 is LGHNA and CDR2 is YNFKEQ in the germline V gene. The CDR3 DNA sequence: TGTGCCAGCAGCCAAGATAGGAATCAAGAGACCCAGTACTTC. This translates into CASSQDRNQETQYF.

This clonotype was found a few times. This chain joins TRBV25-1 and TRBJ1-1, with 7 bases matching TRBD1. V trimming: 6 bases; J trimming: 3 bases; junction bases outside the gene matches: 4. There are 13 residues in the CDR3. In germline, CDR1 is MGHDK, CDR2 SYGVNS. CDR3 residues: CASSRGGYTEAFF. In DNA, the CDR3 is TGTGCCAGCAGCAGGGGGGGGTACACTGAAGCTTTCTTT.

This clonotype was detected ten times or more. The CDR3 DNA sequence: TGTGCCAGCAGTCCAAACAACAGGGATCAGCCCCAGCATTTT. Protein product: CASSPNNRDQPQHF. The chain combines TRBV27 with TRBJ1-5; D is perhaps TRBD1 (6 bases). Trimming cost V 5 bases and J 5 bases, with 13 bases left between them. The CDR3 sequence is 14 residues long. The germline V gene has CDR1 MNHEY and CDR2 SMNVEV (reference sequence).